The clone carrying this T cell receptor (beta chain) was detected ten times or more. Its antigen is not identified. This entry comes from a study of identical twins. Notes on the study in general: It was out-of-frame TCR alpha sharing in monozygotic twins that models underestimated. For cord blood, abundant beta clonotypes had fewer insertions, unlike memory repertoires, which showed none. The analysis was cross-sectional rather than longitudinal within donors.

The CDR3 contains 15 residues. Germline CDR1 SGHRS, CDR2 YFSETQ. The germline V and J ends were trimmed by 0 bases and 2 bases, with 10 bases remaining between them. TCRdb ran MiXCR on the 5' RACE reads and lists one entry per CDR3 protein. This table holds some 1,600,000 distinct CDR3 sequences, about 32% found once. Source material: cord blood. This TCR came from a newborn girl in good health. The chain combines TRBV5-1 with TRBJ2-3; D not resolved. The CDR3, as DNA: TGCGCCAGCAGCTTGGAAGGGAAGCCCACAGATACGCAGTATTTT. It yields the protein CASSLEGKPTDTQYF.